This T cell receptor beta chain was recovered during a study of control samples from healthy donors and cancer patients. TCRdb's table, derived via immunoSEQ multiplex PCR, lists solely in-frame clones and lacks some. Of approximately 120,000 clones listed, approximately 90% are singletons. Germline trimming cut 6 bases from V and 10 bases from J; bases unmatched to any gene: 8. This CDR3 spans 13 amino acids. CDR1 is MGHDK, CDR2 SYGVNS, per germline. The sequenced sample was blood. The chain carries TRBV25-1 and TRBJ1-3, with 8 bases identical to TRBD1. This sequence originates from a woman aged 45-60 years in good health. CDR3 in amino acids: CASRPAGGWTIYF. CDR3 sequence (DNA): TGTGCCAGCAGGCCGGCAGGGGGCTGGACCATATATTTT.